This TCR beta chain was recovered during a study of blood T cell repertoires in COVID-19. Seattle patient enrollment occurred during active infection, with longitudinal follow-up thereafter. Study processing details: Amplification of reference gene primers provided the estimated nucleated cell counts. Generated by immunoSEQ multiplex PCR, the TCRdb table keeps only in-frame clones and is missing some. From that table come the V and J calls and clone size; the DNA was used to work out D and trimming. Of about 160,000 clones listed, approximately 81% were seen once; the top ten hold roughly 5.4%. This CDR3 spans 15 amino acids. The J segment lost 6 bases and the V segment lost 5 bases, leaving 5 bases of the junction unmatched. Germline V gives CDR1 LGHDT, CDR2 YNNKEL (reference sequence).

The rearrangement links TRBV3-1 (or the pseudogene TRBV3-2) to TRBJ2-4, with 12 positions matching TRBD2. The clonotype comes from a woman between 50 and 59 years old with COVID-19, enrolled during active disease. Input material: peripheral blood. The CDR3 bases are TGTGCCAGCAGCTCTCCGGGACTAGCGGGAAACATTCAGTACTTC. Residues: CASSSPGLAGNIQYF.